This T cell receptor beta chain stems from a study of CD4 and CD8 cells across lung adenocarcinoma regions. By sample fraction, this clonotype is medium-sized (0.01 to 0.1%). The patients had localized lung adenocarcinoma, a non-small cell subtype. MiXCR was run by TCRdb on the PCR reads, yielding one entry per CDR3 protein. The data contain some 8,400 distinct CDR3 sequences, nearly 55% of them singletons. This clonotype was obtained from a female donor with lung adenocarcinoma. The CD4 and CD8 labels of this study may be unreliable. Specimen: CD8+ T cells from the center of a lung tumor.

The CDR3 region is CATAGGRSTDTQYF. DNA of the CDR3: TGTGCCACTGCTGGGGGCCGCAGCACAGATACGCAGTATTTT. The V call is TRBV7-2, the J call TRBJ2-3, with TRBD1 as a possible D gene (6 bases). CDR3 length: 14 amino acids. Germline CDR1 and CDR2: SGHTA and FQGNSA. Between the trimmed V and J ends, which lost 10 bases and 0 bases, there was a span of 14 bases. Looking up the rest from reference TRBV7-2 and TRBJ2-3 gives the full variable domain: GAGVSQSPSNKVTEKGKDVELRCDPISGHTALYWYRQSLGQGLEFLIYFQGNSAPDKSGLPSDRFSAERTGGSVSTLTIQRTQQEDSAVYLCATAGGRSTDTQYFGPGTRLTVL.